This TCR beta chain was sequenced for a study of cytomegalovirus exposure and HLA in healthy donors. This CDR3 has 13 amino acids. The germline V gene has CDR1 SQVTM and CDR2 ANQGSEA. V was pared by 2 bases and J by 2 bases, with 9 bases between. This clone appeared a few times. PCR primers comprised 60 Vbeta and 13 Jbeta primers. Method: immunoSEQ multiplex PCR; TCRdb's copy keeps in-frame clones and lacks some. This table holds over 150,000 clones, about 81% found once. V usage is TRBV29-1 and J usage is TRBJ1-1; tentative D call: TRBD1 (5 bases). The receptor was derived from a woman between 45 and 65 years old in good health and CMV-seropositive. The sequenced sample consisted of PBMCs. DNA for the CDR3: TGCAGCGTTGAAAGTCAGGGAAACACTGAAGCTTTCTTT. This encodes CSVESQGNTEAFF.